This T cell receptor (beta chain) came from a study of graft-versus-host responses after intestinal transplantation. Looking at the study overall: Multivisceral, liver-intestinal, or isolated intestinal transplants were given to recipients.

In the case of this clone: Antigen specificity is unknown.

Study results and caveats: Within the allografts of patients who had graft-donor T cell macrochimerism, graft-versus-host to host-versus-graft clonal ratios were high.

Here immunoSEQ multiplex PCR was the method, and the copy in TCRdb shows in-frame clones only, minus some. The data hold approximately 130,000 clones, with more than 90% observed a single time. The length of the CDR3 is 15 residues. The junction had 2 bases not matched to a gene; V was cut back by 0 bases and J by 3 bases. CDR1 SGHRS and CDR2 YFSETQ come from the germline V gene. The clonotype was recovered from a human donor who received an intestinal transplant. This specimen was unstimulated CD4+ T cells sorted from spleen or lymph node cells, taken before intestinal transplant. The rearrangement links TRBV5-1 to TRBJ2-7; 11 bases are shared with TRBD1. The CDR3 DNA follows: TGCGCCAGCAGCTTGGCCGGGACAGGGGGCTACGAGCAGTACTTC. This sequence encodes CASSLAGTGGYEQYF.